This T cell receptor beta chain was sequenced for a study of blood T cells in healthy people across ages. Whole-study findings and limits: From one million sequenced T cells, diversity estimates were lower bounds.

On this clonotype: No antigen is known for it.

Collection of roughly 9.6 milliliters of peripheral blood was performed for each donor. In each sample, at least 7 million PBMCs were isolated. Next came a second PCR, run for roughly 6 to 11 cycles, which used a sample-barcoded 5' primer along with a J-beta primer mix. TCRdb used MiXCR to reprocess the 5' RACE reads, holding one entry per CDR3 protein. The sample holds fewer than 2,000,000 distinct CDR3 sequences, 30% to 35% seen once. The CDR3 runs to 15 residues. In germline, CDR1 is SGHAT, CDR2 FQNNGV. With 1 base clipped from V and 6 bases from J, the junction kept 8 bases outside the gene matches.

V is TRBV11-2 and J is TRBJ1-1; 7 positions match TRBD1. Sequenced input: blood. This clonotype was obtained from a woman in her 30s in good health. CDR3 nucleotide sequence: TGTGCCAGCAGCTTAGCCGGGCCCCAGGGGGCTGAAGCTTTCTTT. Its translation is CASSLAGPQGAEAFF. The full variable domain, its missing parts supplied by reference TRBV11-2 and TRBJ1-1, is EAGVAQSPRYKIIEKRQSVAFWCNPISGHATLYWYQQILGQGPKLLIQFQNNGVVDDSQLPKDRFSAERLKGVDSTLKIQPAKLEDSAVYLCASSLAGPQGAEAFFGQGTRLTVV.